A single sample is the source of the 15 T cell receptor beta chains below, sequenced in a study of blood T cell repertoires in COVID-19. Some clones are missing from TCRdb's copy, which holds only in-frame ones; the method was immunoSEQ multiplex PCR. Of about 95,000 clones in the sample, about 85% are singletons; the top ten hold roughly 23%. The specimen sequenced was peripheral blood. The receptor source for this set is a man older than 75 with active or convalescent COVID-19.

This chain connects TRBV5-1 to TRBJ2-4; 13 nucleotides line up with TRBD2. The CDR3 extends over 16 amino acids. CDR1 is SGHRS, CDR2 YFSETQ, per germline. Germline trimming cut 3 bases from V and 6 bases from J; bases unmatched to any gene: 6. As DNA, the CDR3 is TGCGCCAGCAGCTATGGACTAGCGGGGGAGTTAAACATTCAGTACTTC. Translation gives CASSYGLAGELNIQYF.

The rearrangement uses TRBV5-1 and TRBJ2-2; tentatively, D is TRBD2 (7 bases). The CDR3 is 14 amino acids. Looked up from germline, CDR1 is SGHRS and CDR2 is YFSETQ. Trimming left V 2 bases short and J 8 bases short, with 13 bases between. The CDR3 loop is CASSFAGAVGELFF. The CDR3 bases are TGCGCCAGCAGCTTCGCGGGGGCGGTAGGGGAGCTGTTTTTT.

This sequence joins TRBV19 and TRBJ1-2; 7 bases line up with TRBD1. The CDR3 length is 17 residues. In germline, CDR1 is LNHDA, CDR2 SQIVND (reference sequence). J lost 8 bases, V lost 7 bases, and 22 bases had no gene match. CDR3 amino acids: CASTLPRPGQHPLGYTF. In nucleotides, the CDR3 is TGTGCCAGTACCTTACCACGACCGGGACAGCACCCCCTGGGCTACACCTTC.

The table lists this clone with a few counts. The chain couples TRBV6-1 to TRBJ2-1; 8 bases agree with TRBD1. Germline V CDR1 and CDR2: MNHNS, SASEGT. The J segment lost 4 bases and the V segment lost 2 bases, leaving 7 bases of the junction unmatched. The length of the CDR3 is 16 residues. CDR3 nucleotide sequence: TGTGCCAGCAGTGAAAACCTCGGGACAGGATACAATGAGCAGTTCTTC. The encoded protein is CASSENLGTGYNEQFF.

The chain combines TRBV28 with TRBJ2-7; 7 bases align to TRBD2. The CDR3 totals 15 residues. Germline lookup yields CDR1 MDHEN and CDR2 SYDVKM. J was trimmed by 0 bases and V by 6 bases; bases with no gene match: 8. CDR3 bases: TGTGCCAGCAGAGGAGGGACTACCCACTCCTACGAGCAGTACTTC. Translating gives CASRGGTTHSYEQYF. The full variable domain, with the rest looked up from reference TRBV28 and TRBJ2-7, is DVKVTQSSRYLVKRTGEKVFLECVQDMDHENMFWYRQDPGLGLRLIYFSYDVKMKEKGDIPEGYSVSREKKERFSLILESASTNQTSMYLCASRGGTTHSYEQYFGPGTRLTVT.

Only a few counts were recorded for this clone. The V gene is TRBV3-1 (or the pseudogene TRBV3-2), the J gene TRBJ1-1, with D possibly matching TRBD1 (5 bases). This CDR3 comprises 12 residues. Germline values: CDR1 LGHDT, CDR2 YNNKEL (reference sequence). The V end lost 5 bases, the J end lost 7 bases, and 11 bases lay between the germline ends. The CDR3, as DNA: TGTGCCAGCAGCAACAGGAGGGGTGAAGCTTTCTTT. It codes for CASSNRRGEAFF.

The chain employs TRBV7-9 and TRBJ1-3; D is perhaps TRBD1 (6 bases). The CDR3 extends over 17 amino acids. The germline V and J ends were trimmed by 7 bases and 1 base, with 20 bases remaining between them. Germline V gene data show CDR1 as SEHNR and CDR2 as FQNEAQ (reference sequence). CDR3 bases: TGTGCCAGCACCCCACTCCCGGTACAGGGATCTGGAAACACCATATATTTT. It yields the protein CASTPLPVQGSGNTIYF.

CDR3 nucleotides: TGTGCCAGCAGCTTCCGGACTACCAACACCGGGGAGCTGTTTTTT. It translates to CASSFRTTNTGELFF. The chain carries TRBV7-9 and TRBJ2-2; weak D call: TRBD2 (6 bases). V lost 3 bases and J 2 bases, leaving 10 bases between the germline ends. The CDR3 spans 15 residues. Germline-derived CDR1 and CDR2 are SEHNR and FQNEAQ (reference sequence).

The V and J genes are TRBV14 and TRBJ2-1; the match to TRBD1 covers 12 bases. This CDR3 is built from 17 residues. CDR1 and CDR2 from the germline V gene are SGHDN and FVKESK. Losses at the gene ends were 4 bases for V and 5 bases for J; bases not matched to a gene: 9. The DNA of the CDR3 is TGTGCCAGCAGCCGGTTGGGGGGACAGGGGGCCGACAATGAGCAGTTCTTC. Its protein is CASSRLGGQGADNEQFF.

The rearrangement joins TRBV7-9 to TRBJ1-6; D unresolved. V dropped 2 bases and J dropped 10 bases, with 12 bases sitting between them. This CDR3 spans 14 amino acids. The germline CDR1 and CDR2 sequences are SEHNR and FQNEAQ (reference sequence). This CDR3 reads CASSLNAPGSPLHF. The CDR3 nucleotides read TGTGCCAGCAGCTTAAACGCACCCGGGTCACCCCTCCACTTT. Filled out from reference TRBV7-9 and TRBJ1-6, the complete variable domain reads DTGVSQNPRHKITKRGQNVTFRCDPISEHNRLYWYRQTLGQGPEFLTYFQNEAQLEKSRLLSDRFSAERPKGSFSTLEIQRTEQGDSAMYLCASSLNAPGSPLHFGNGTRLTVT.

This clone was picked up one time. This rearrangement joins TRBV9 to TRBJ2-1; 10 bases align to TRBD1. The CDR3 loop spans 15 amino acids. V lost 1 base and J lost 5; bases outside the gene matches: 3. Germline V gene sequence: CDR1 SGDLS, CDR2 YYNGEE. The CDR3 spells CASSVSGQGNNEQFF. The CDR3 region has the DNA TGTGCCAGCAGCGTATCGGGACAGGGGAACAATGAGCAGTTCTTC. The full variable domain, rest sourced from reference TRBV9 and TRBJ2-1, is DSGVTQTPKHLITATGQRVTLRCSPRSGDLSVYWYQQSLDQGLQFLIQYYNGEERAKGNILERFSAQQFPDLHSELNLSSLELGDSALYFCASSVSGQGNNEQFFGPGTRLTVL.

CDR3 sequence (DNA): TGTGCCACCAGCAGAGACGAGGACAGGGTCAATGAGCAGTTCTTC. Its translation: CATSRDEDRVNEQFF. This chain links TRBV15 with TRBJ2-1; 8 nucleotides agree with TRBD1. V shed 0 bases and J 6 bases; nucleotides not matched to a gene: 4. Germline CDR1 and CDR2: LNHNV and YYDKDF (reference sequence). The CDR3 runs to 15 residues.

The CDR3 reads CAISAGQINSPLHF. Here the CDR3 DNA reads TGTGCCATCAGCGCGGGACAGATAAATTCACCCCTCCACTTT. The gene calls are TRBV10-3 and TRBJ1-6, with TRBD1 matching 7 bases. J was trimmed by 7 bases and V by 6 bases; bases with no gene match: 6. CDR1 is ENHRY and CDR2 is SYGVKD in the germline V gene. This CDR3 is built from 14 residues.

This clone was seen once. The rearrangement joins TRBV5-1 to TRBJ2-1, with D perhaps TRBD1 (6 bases). V lost 6 bases to trimming and J lost 13 bases, with 17 bases between them. The CDR3 covers 12 residues. The germline CDR1 and CDR2 sequences are SGHRS and YFSETQ. This CDR3 reads CASTAQGIVQFF. Written as DNA, the CDR3 is TGCGCCAGCACCGCCCAGGGGATAGTCCAGTTCTTC.

The gene calls are TRBV19 and TRBJ1-2; D is possibly TRBD1 (6 bases). In germline, CDR1 is LNHDA, CDR2 SQIVND (reference sequence). The CDR3 runs 12 residues. V lost 6 bases, J lost 3 bases, and 8 bases lay in between. CDR3 protein: CASRGADYGYTF. The CDR3 nucleotides are TGTGCCAGTAGGGGGGCAGACTATGGCTACACCTTC. The entire variable domain, with the rest obtained from reference TRBV19 and TRBJ1-2, is as follows: DGGITQSPKYLFRKEGQNVTLSCEQNLNHDAMYWYRQDPGQGLRLIYYSQIVNDFQKGDIAEGYSVSREKKESFPLTVTSAQKNPTAFYLCASRGADYGYTFGSGTRLTVV.